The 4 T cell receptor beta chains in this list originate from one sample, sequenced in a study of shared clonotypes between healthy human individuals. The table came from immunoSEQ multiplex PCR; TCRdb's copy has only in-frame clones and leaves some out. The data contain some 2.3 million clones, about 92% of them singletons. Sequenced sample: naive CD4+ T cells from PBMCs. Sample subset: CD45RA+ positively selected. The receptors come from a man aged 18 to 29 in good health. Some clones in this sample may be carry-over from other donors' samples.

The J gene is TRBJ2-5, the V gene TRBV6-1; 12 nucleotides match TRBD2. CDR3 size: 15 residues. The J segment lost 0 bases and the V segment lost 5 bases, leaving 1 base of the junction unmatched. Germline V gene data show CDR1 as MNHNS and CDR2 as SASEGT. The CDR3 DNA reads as TGTGCCAGCAGTTGGACTAGCGGGGACCAAGAGACCCAGTACTTC. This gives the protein CASSWTSGDQETQYF.

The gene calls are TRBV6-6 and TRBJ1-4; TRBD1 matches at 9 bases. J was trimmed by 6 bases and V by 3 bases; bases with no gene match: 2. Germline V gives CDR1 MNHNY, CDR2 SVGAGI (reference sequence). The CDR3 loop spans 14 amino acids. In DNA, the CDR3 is TGTGCCAGCAGTTATGACAGGGGGTATGAAAAACTGTTTTTT. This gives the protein CASSYDRGYEKLFF.

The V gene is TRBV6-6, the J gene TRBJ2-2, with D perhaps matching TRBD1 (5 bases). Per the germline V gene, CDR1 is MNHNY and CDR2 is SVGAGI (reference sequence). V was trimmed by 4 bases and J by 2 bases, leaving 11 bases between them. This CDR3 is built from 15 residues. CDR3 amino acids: CASSSRTTNTGELFF. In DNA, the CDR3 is TGTGCCAGCAGTTCCCGGACAACAAACACCGGGGAGCTGTTTTTT.

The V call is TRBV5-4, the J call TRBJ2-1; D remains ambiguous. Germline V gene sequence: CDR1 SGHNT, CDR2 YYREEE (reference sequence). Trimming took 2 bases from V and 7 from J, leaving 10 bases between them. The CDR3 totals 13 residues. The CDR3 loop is CASSFISENEQFF. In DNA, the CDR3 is TGTGCCAGCAGCTTCATAAGCGAAAATGAGCAGTTCTTC.